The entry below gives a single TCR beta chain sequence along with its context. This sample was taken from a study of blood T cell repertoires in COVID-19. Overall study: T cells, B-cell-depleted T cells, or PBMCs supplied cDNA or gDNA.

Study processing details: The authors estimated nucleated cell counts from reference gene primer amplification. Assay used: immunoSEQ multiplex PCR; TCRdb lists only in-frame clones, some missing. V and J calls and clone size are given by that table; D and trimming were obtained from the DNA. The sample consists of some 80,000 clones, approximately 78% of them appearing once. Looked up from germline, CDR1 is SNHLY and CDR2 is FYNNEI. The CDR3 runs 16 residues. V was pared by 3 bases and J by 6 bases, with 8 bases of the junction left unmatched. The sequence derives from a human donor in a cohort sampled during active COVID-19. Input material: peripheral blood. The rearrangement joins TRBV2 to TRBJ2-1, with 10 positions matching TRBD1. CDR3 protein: CASSDRGGTGVNEQFF. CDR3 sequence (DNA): TGTGCCAGCAGTGATAGGGGGGGGACAGGGGTCAATGAGCAGTTCTTC.